This TCR beta chain was sequenced for a study of early T cells in non-severe SARS-CoV-2 infection. CDR1 is SGHVS and CDR2 is FNYEAQ in the germline V gene. This CDR3 is 14 amino acids long. At least ten counts were recorded for this clonotype. Germline is not matched at one junction end, which may reflect a read error. Using its own MiXCR run on the 5' RACE reads, TCRdb lists one record per CDR3 protein. The table has roughly 80,000 distinct CDR3 sequences, 8.5% to 10% seen once. The sample comprised whole blood. The TCR sequence derives from an adult who was a healthcare worker with PCR-confirmed SARS-CoV-2 infection or an uninfected control (not recorded which). This chain uses TRBV7-6 with TRBJ2-7; D gene unclear. CDR3 loop: CASSLSPSSDEQYF. The DNA for the CDR3 is TGTGCCAGCAGCTTATCCCCCTCCTCCGACGAGCAGTACTTC.